The subject of this entry is one T cell receptor (beta chain). Its specificity is unknown. A universal primer site was created by template switching, with the cDNA bearing unique molecular identifiers. MiXCR was run by TCRdb on the 5' RACE reads, yielding one entry per CDR3 protein. The sample holds some 730,000 distinct CDR3 sequences, 15% to 20% seen once. This entry belongs to a study of identical twins. Trimming cost V 4 bases and J 4 bases; bases outside gene matches: 13. CDR3 size: 16 residues. The V gene's germline CDR1 is SGHKS and CDR2 YYEKEE (reference sequence). General study points: Invariant T cells like MAIT and iNKT could partly confound the zero-insertion analyses.

This sample was also put to use in a study of T cells expressing NK-cell markers.

V is TRBV5-5 and J is TRBJ2-5, with TRBD1 matching 7 bases. The sequenced material came from PBMCs. The receptor comes from a woman under 30 in good health. CDR3 protein: CASSPGQAFPGETQYF. The CDR3 coding sequence is TGTGCCAGCAGCCCCGGACAGGCGTTCCCCGGAGAGACCCAGTACTTC.